The 8 T cell receptor beta chains below all came from one sample that was sequenced in a study of blood T cells in healthy people across ages. Alongside a J-beta primer mix, a sample-barcoded 5' primer served in a second PCR lasting 7 to 11 cycles. From the 5' RACE reads, TCRdb called clonotypes with MiXCR, one entry per CDR3 protein. The table records about 1 million distinct CDR3 sequences, more than 40% of them present only once. Sequenced input: blood. These receptors all come from a woman in her fifties or sixties in good health.

V is TRBV5-4 and J is TRBJ2-7; TRBD2 matches at 10 bases. Germline V gives CDR1 SGHNT, CDR2 YYREEE (reference sequence). The CDR3 runs 16 residues. With 4 bases clipped from V and 3 bases from J, the junction kept 10 bases outside the gene matches. The DNA of the CDR3 is TGTGCCAGCAGCACCTCTAGCGGGAGCCCCCACTACGAGCAGTACTTC. Encoded protein: CASSTSSGSPHYEQYF.

In its sample, this clonotype was seen a few times. This sequence joins TRBV28 and TRBJ2-7, with 12 bases aligning to TRBD1. Germline V gives CDR1 MDHEN, CDR2 SYDVKM. V trimming: 5 bases; J trimming: 2 bases; junction bases outside the gene matches: 7. The CDR3 has 16 residues. The CDR3 is CASSQTGTGGPYEQYF. CDR3 DNA sequence: TGTGCCAGCAGTCAGACAGGGACAGGGGGCCCCTACGAGCAGTACTTC.

This clonotype occurred a few times. The J gene is TRBJ2-3, the V gene TRBV12-3 or TRBV12-4, with TRBD2 matching 10 bases. The CDR3 is 18 amino acids. V trimming: 1 base; J trimming: 5 bases; junction bases outside the gene matches: 12. The DNA for the CDR3 is TGTGCCAGCAGTTTAGTTTTCCGCCTAGCGGGAGCGGAAGATACGCAGTATTTT. It is translated as CASSLVFRLAGAEDTQYF.

The rearrangement links TRBV21-1 to TRBJ2-7. TRBV21-1 is shown as a pseudogene. The CDR3 has 14 amino acids. The chain's CDR3 is CASSNWTDSYEQYF. As DNA, the CDR3 is TGTGCCAGCAGCAACTGGACGGATTCCTACGAGCAGTACTTC.

This clonotype has only a few counts. V gene TRBV24-1 combines with J gene TRBJ2-7; the D gene could be TRBD1 or TRBD2 (5 bases each). The CDR3 extends over 16 amino acids. The ends were cut back, 5 bases at V and 7 bases at J, with 23 bases in the middle. In germline, CDR1 is KGHDR, CDR2 SFDVKD. The DNA of the CDR3 is TGTGCCACCAGTGGCCACCGGGACCGATTGCCCAATGAGCAGTACTTC. Translating gives CATSGHRDRLPNEQYF.

The genes are TRBV24-1 and TRBJ2-3; perhaps TRBD2 as D (5 bases). Germline CDR1 is KGHDR and CDR2 is SFDVKD. This CDR3 has 14 amino acids. V lost 1 base and J lost 12, with 16 bases in between. DNA of the CDR3: TGTGCCACCAGTGATTTAGACGGACTCCAGTCCCAGTATTTT. Amino acid sequence: CATSDLDGLQSQYF.

The chain is built from TRBV7-3 and TRBJ2-2; D uncertain. Trimming shortened V by 11 bases and J by 6 bases, and 16 bases separated the two germline ends. This CDR3 contains 13 residues. Germline V gene sequence: CDR1 SGHTA, CDR2 FQGTGA. DNA of the CDR3: TGTGCCTCCCAATCTGGGCTAGCCGGGGAGCTGTTTTTT. Amino acid sequence: CASQSGLAGELFF.

This clonotype was observed a few times. This chain connects TRBV6-1 to TRBJ2-3, with TRBD2 matching over 7 bases. Trimming cost V 6 bases and J 1 base; bases outside gene matches: 4. Germline V CDR1 and CDR2: MNHNS, SASEGT. The CDR3 contains 14 residues. This CDR3 reads CASRRETRTDTQYF. For the CDR3, the DNA is TGTGCCAGCAGGCGGGAGACTCGCACAGATACGCAGTATTTT.